This T cell receptor beta chain was sequenced for a study of blood T cell repertoires in COVID-19. Study-wide background: COVID-19 samples, acute and convalescent, were from the United States, Italy and Spain. PBMCs, B-cell-depleted T cells, or T cells provided the cDNA or gDNA that made up the material.

CDR1 is KGHSH and CDR2 is LQKENI in the germline V gene. V gave up 6 bases and J gave up 2 bases; unmatched junction bases: 4. This CDR3 has 15 amino acids. Original handling: Amplified reference gene primers provided the basis for estimating nucleated cell counts. Only in-frame clones appear in the TCRdb table, and some are missing; sequencing was by immunoSEQ multiplex PCR. The V and J calls and clone size come from that table; D and trimming were worked out from the DNA. Of 52,000 or so clones listed, 75% to 85% were seen once; the top ten hold 16%. The V gene is TRBV18, the J gene TRBJ2-3; 11 positions agree with TRBD2. Sequencing input: peripheral blood. The source is a man in his forties with acute or convalescent COVID-19. The CDR3: CASSPGLAVTDTQYF. CDR3 DNA sequence: TGTGCCAGCTCTCCGGGACTAGCGGTCACAGATACGCAGTATTTT.